Listed below are T cell receptor beta chains from one sample, sequenced in a study of blood T cell repertoires in COVID-19. Repertoires were generated with immunoSEQ multiplex PCR, while TCRdb's copy carries only in-frame clones and drops some. The repertoire holds 470,000 or so clones, with 70% to 90% as singletons. Source material: PBMCs or T cells enriched from blood (not recorded which). The receptors come from a woman aged 18-29 years with acute COVID-19. CDR3s include the opening cysteine and the closing phenylalanine or tryptophan. D genes are given only for firm matches. Clone size, where shown, is once, few, many, or a class for clones that have expanded.

- | once | TRBJ1-1 | TRBV5-4 | TGTGCCAGCAGCTCAGGATTTGAAGCTTTCTTT | CASSSGFEAFF
- | - | TRBJ1-6 | TRBV9 | TGTGCCAGCAGCGTAGAGTCCAGTTCACCCCTCCACTTT | CASSVESSSPLHF
- | few | TRBJ1-6 | TRBV5-8 | TGTGCCAGCAGCGAACATGTTTCCAATTCACCCCTCCACTTT | CASSEHVSNSPLHF
- | - | TRBJ2-2 | TRBV7-9 | TGTGCCAGCAGGTTAAACCCTAGTTTGAACACCGGGGAGCTGTTTTTT | CASRLNPSLNTGELFF
- | - | TRBJ2-3 | TRBV12-3/TRBV12-4 | TGTGCCAGCAGTCCAGACTTGGCAGATACGCAGTATTTT | CASSPDLADTQYF
TRBD2 | - | TRBJ2-5 | TRBV3-1/TRBV3-2 | TGTGCCAGCAGCCGAGGGACTAGCGGGTTGGAGACCCAGTACTTC | CASSRGTSGLETQYF
- | - | TRBJ1-1 | TRBV5-5 | TGTGCCAGCAGCTTGGCGGAGGGGACTGAAGCTTTCTTT | CASSLAEGTEAFF
- | - | TRBJ1-6 | TRBV28 | TGTGCCAGCAGTTTAGGGGGCCGGAATAATTCACCCCTCCACTTT | CASSLGGRNNSPLHF
- | - | TRBJ1-2 | TRBV5-1 | TGCGCCAGCAGCTTGGCGGGGGGTTATGGCTACACCTTC | CASSLAGGYGYTF
TRBD1 | once | TRBJ1-1 | TRBV5-4 | TGTGCCAGTGAATTGACAGGGAGGAGCACTGAAGCTTTCTTT | CASELTGRSTEAFF
- | - | TRBJ2-7 | TRBV19 | TGTGCCAGTAGTCCTGGGGGCAGGGTAGACGAGCAGTACTTC | CASSPGGRVDEQYF
TRBD2 | - | TRBJ2-7 | TRBV7-2 | TGTGCCAGCGCGGGGGTCGAGCAGTACTTC | CASAGVEQYF
TRBD1 | once | TRBJ2-7 | TRBV20-1 | TGCAGTGCTAGTTCCCGGCCGGGACAGGGTATCCACGAGCAGTACTTC | CSASSRPGQGIHEQYF